This T cell receptor beta chain was recovered during a study of blood T cell repertoires in COVID-19. Study details: Samples taken during acute and convalescent COVID-19 were collected in the United States, Italy and Spain. Sources were T cells, B-cell-depleted T cells, or PBMCs; the material itself was cDNA or gDNA.

Trimming shortened V by 3 bases and J by 3 bases, and 12 bases separated the two germline ends. The CDR3 loop spans 14 amino acids. Germline assignment: CDR1 LNHNV and CDR2 YYDKDF (reference sequence). As originally analysed: Reference gene primer amplification yielded estimated nucleated cell counts. The assay was immunoSEQ multiplex PCR, and TCRdb's table has in-frame clones only and misses some. That table furnishes V, J and clone size, whereas the DNA furnished D and trimming. There are 110,000 to 150,000 clones in the sample; around three quarters occur only once, and approximately 8% lies in the top ten.

The material sequenced was peripheral blood. The clonotype was recovered from a man in his fifties with active or convalescent COVID-19. The chain couples TRBV15 to TRBJ2-7, with D maybe TRBD2 (7 bases). CDR3: CATSRDSGNYEQYF. DNA for the CDR3: TGTGCCACCAGCAGGGACAGCGGGAACTACGAGCAGTACTTC.